The 24 T cell receptor beta chains given below trace back to one sample, sequenced in a study of tumor and adjacent non-tumor tissue in lung cancer (dated by TCRdb to 2016 to 2019). Libraries were prepared through multiplex PCR. Sequenced on an Illumina HiSeq 2500. TCRbeta libraries were constructed through three rounds of nested PCR with primers (Table S4) according to protocols adapted from ARM-PCR. Clones were called with MiXCR by TCRdb after fastp trimmed the public reads at Q25, and only in-frame beta chains were retained. Each entry is one CDR3 protein sequence, shown with its most common DNA and genes. The sample table shows more than 120,000 distinct CDR3 sequences, and approximately 70% are seen once. The ten largest clones capture about 20% of the sample. RNA was isolated from bulk, unsorted tissue, and RNA quality was assessed with a NanoDrop ND-1000 and an Agilent 2100. Material for sequencing was lung tumor tissue. Source of these receptors: a man in his 60s with small cell lung cancer.

Details on this clonotype: A junction end diverges from the germline sequence, so it may reflect a read error. The chain links TRBV6-1 to TRBJ2-6, with TRBD2 matching 7 bases. Per germline, CDR1 MNHNS and CDR2 SASEGT. The CDR3 is 20 amino acids. The CDR3 sequence is CASSDVPGEGRSSEANVLTF. In nucleotides, the CDR3 is TGTGCCAGCAGTGACGTCCCGGGGGAGGGTAGAAGCTCTGAGGCCAACGTCCTGACTTTC.

This clonotype showed up just a few times. The rearrangement links TRBV11-2 to TRBJ2-5, with TRBD1 as a possible D gene (5 bases). The CDR3 extends over 14 amino acids. Trimming pared 5 bases from V and 5 bases from J, leaving 15 bases between. Germline values: CDR1 SGHAT, CDR2 FQNNGV. The CDR3 reads CASSPGHSHETQYF. Here the CDR3 DNA reads TGTGCCAGCAGCCCAGGACATAGCCATGAGACCCAGTACTTC.

On this clonotype: Compared with germline, one end of the junction differs, possibly owing to a read error. The chain recombines TRBV6-5 with TRBJ1-6; D unresolved. CDR1 MNHEY and CDR2 SVGAGI come from the germline V gene. The CDR3 runs to 16 residues. The chain's CDR3 is CASSPGRLFYNSALNF. For the CDR3, the DNA is TGTGCCAGCAGTCCTGGACGGTTGTTCTATAATTCAGCCCTCAACTTT.

This clonotype appeared a single time. The chain is built from TRBV11-3 and TRBJ2-5; TRBD1 matches 9 bases. Germline V gene sequence: CDR1 SGHNT, CDR2 YENEEA. The CDR3 runs 14 residues. The V gene end was trimmed by 8 bases and the J gene end by 1 base; junction bases not matched to a gene: 5. CDR3 loop: CASADRGSQETQYF. The CDR3 bases are TGTGCCAGCGCTGACAGGGGGTCCCAAGAGACCCAGTACTTC.

The chain couples TRBV20-1 to TRBJ1-5; D gene uncertain. The J call may be faulty, since TRBJ2-3 better matches the DNA end. This CDR3 has 13 amino acids. Germline-derived CDR1 and CDR2 are DFQATT and SNEGSKA (reference sequence). In DNA, the CDR3 is TGCAGTGCTAGTTTGACGGAAAATCAGCCCCAGTATTTT. Amino acid sequence: CSASLTENQPQYF.

Regarding this clonotype: Relative to the germline gene, one junction end is altered; a read error may explain this. This rearrangement joins TRBV10-3 to TRBJ2-5; the D gene could be TRBD1 or TRBD2 (5 bases each). Germline CDR1 reads ENHRY; CDR2 reads SYGVKD. CDR3 length: 14 residues. The CDR3 is CAISEGPYKETQYF. The CDR3 nucleotides read TGCGCCATCAGCGAGGGACCGTACAAAGAGACCCAGTACTTC.

Only one count was recorded for this clonotype. The junction shows a germline mismatch at one end, possibly a read error. The chain combines TRBV12-5 with TRBJ2-1; 8 bases are a match to TRBD1. CDR1 is LGHNT, CDR2 FRNRAP, per germline. CDR3 size: 14 residues. CDR3 protein: CASGPGQGRNERFF. For the CDR3, the DNA is TGTGCTAGTGGGCCAGGACAGGGCCGGAATGAGCGGTTCTTC.

Concerning this clonotype: This sequence may be a read error, since a much larger clone differs from it by one base. This chain joins TRBV6-1 and TRBJ1-5; the D gene is possibly TRBD1 (6 bases). The CDR3 is 14 amino acids. Trimming pared 7 bases from V and 6 bases from J, leaving 16 bases between. The germline gives CDR1 MNHNS, CDR2 SASEGT. The CDR3 here is CASTGGPRTQPQHF. The CDR3 nucleotides read TGTGCCAGCACCGGGGGCCCGCGTACTCAGCCCCAGCATTTT.

Remarks on this clonotype: With a much larger clone just one base away, this may be a read error. The V gene is TRBV7-8, the J gene TRBJ2-1, with 11 bases that match TRBD2. Germline CDR1 and CDR2: SGHVS and FQNEAQ. CDR3 length: 15 residues. The CDR3 protein is CVSSGGTSGTASRFF. In nucleotides, the CDR3 is TGTGTCAGCAGCGGGGGGACTAGCGGCACAGCCAGTCGGTTCTTC.

As regards this clonotype: The junction departs from germline at one end; a sequencing error may be responsible. The CDR3 region has the DNA TGTGTCAGCAAAGTAAAGGGCTACGAGCAGTACTTC. It codes for CVSKVKGYEQYF. This rearrangement joins TRBV28 to TRBJ2-7; the D is unclear. Germline CDR1 and CDR2: MDHEN and SYDVKM. The CDR3 spans 12 residues.

This clonotype was recorded only once. The V and J genes are TRBV11-2 and TRBJ2-3; 12 bases map to TRBD2. J lost 8 bases, V lost 9 bases, and 12 bases had no gene match. From germline, CDR1 is SGHAT and CDR2 FQNNGV. The CDR3 contains 15 residues. CDR3 amino acids: CARRLLAGGLATQYF. The DNA of the CDR3 is TGTGCCAGGAGATTACTAGCGGGAGGATTAGCTACGCAGTATTTT.

Remarks on this clonotype: The CDR3 does not end in the conserved phenylalanine or tryptophan, so this is likely a read error. This chain links TRBV29-1 with TRBJ2-7; 7 nucleotides align to TRBD1. The CDR3 spans 14 residues. Germline V gene data show CDR1 as SQVTM and CDR2 as ANQGSEA. DNA for the CDR3: TGCAGCGCTGTACAGGGGCCGAGCTCCTATGAGCAGTACTGC. Translating it yields CSAVQGPSSYEQYC.

As regards this clonotype: At one end the junction does not follow the germline gene, possibly because of a read error. The chain employs TRBV5-5 and TRBJ2-7, with TRBD1 matching 7 bases. CDR1 SGHKS and CDR2 YYEKEE come from the germline V gene (reference sequence). The CDR3 is 15 amino acids. CDR3 loop: CVSSPLQGISYEQYF. DNA of the CDR3: TGTGTCAGCAGCCCATTACAGGGGATCTCCTACGAGCAGTACTTC.

Details on this clonotype: This may come from a read error, since a much larger clone is one base off. This chain connects TRBV20-1 to TRBJ1-2, with D perhaps TRBD1 (6 bases). Per germline, CDR1 DFQATT and CDR2 SNEGSKA (reference sequence). This CDR3 is 13 amino acids long. The CDR3: CSALDSSSLGYIF. DNA of the CDR3: TGCAGTGCTCTGGACAGCTCAAGCTTAGGCTACATCTTC.

There are a few counts of this clonotype. The gene calls are TRBV30 and TRBJ2-7; 12 positions agree with TRBD2. Per the germline V gene, CDR1 is GTSNPN and CDR2 is SVGIG (reference sequence). CDR3 size: 15 residues. Unmatched junction bases numbered 10, after V lost 4 bases and J lost 6 bases. The CDR3 sequence is CAWISSGRGPTEQYF. In DNA, the CDR3 is TGTGCCTGGATCTCTAGCGGGAGGGGGCCAACCGAGCAGTACTTC.

The chain links TRBV20-1 to TRBJ2-1, with a tentative D call TRBD2 (6 bases). Trimming left V 3 bases short and J 8 bases short, with 11 bases between. Germline CDR1 is DFQATT and CDR2 is SNEGSKA (reference sequence). CDR3 length: 12 amino acids. The CDR3 loop reads CSASVAEYEQFF. CDR3 bases: TGCAGTGCTAGTGTAGCGGAGTATGAGCAGTTCTTC.

The rearrangement links TRBV5-5 to TRBJ1-1; 7 nucleotides line up with TRBD1. With V trimmed by 10 bases and J by 12 bases, 12 bases remained unmatched. The germline CDR1 and CDR2 sequences are SGHKS and YYEKEE (reference sequence). This CDR3 contains 11 residues. CDR3 DNA sequence: TGTGCCTGCATTATAGGGGGCCTCACTTTCTTT. This gives the protein CACIIGGLTFF. The variable domain in full, completed from reference TRBV5-5 and TRBJ1-1, reads DAGVTQSPTHLIKTRGQQVTLRCSPISGHKSVSWYQQVLGQGPQFIFQYYEKEERGRGNFPDRFSARQFPNYSSELNVNALLLGDSALYLCACIIGGLTFFGQGTRLTVV.

The chain combines TRBV10-1 with TRBJ2-7; 10 bases agree with TRBD2. Germline V CDR1 and CDR2: WNHNN, SYGVQD (reference sequence). This CDR3 has 17 amino acids. In DNA, the CDR3 is TGCACCAGCAGAGAAGGCAGCGGGAGGGCCTCCGAGTACGAGCAGTACGTC. Protein sequence: CTSREGSGRASEYEQYV.

The chain carries TRBV21-1 and TRBJ2-7; the listed D gene, TRBD2, was not tested against the DNA. TRBV21-1 is a pseudogene. The CDR3 contains 13 residues. CDR3 DNA sequence: TGTGCCAGCACTAGCAGGAGACGGTGCGAGCAGTACGTC. This sequence encodes CASTSRRRCEQYV.

The chain employs TRBV5-4 and TRBJ2-5; no reliable D call. The CDR3 runs to 12 residues. CDR1 and CDR2 (germline): SGHNT, YYREEE (reference sequence). The CDR3 DNA is TGTGTCCGCAGCGCCCTTGAGGAGACCCAGTACTTC. As protein: CVRSALEETQYF.

This clonotype turned up a few times. The V call is TRBV5-1, the J call TRBJ2-5; D call uncertain. The CDR3 contains 13 residues. The V end lost 0 bases, the J end lost 4 bases, and 7 bases lay between the germline ends. The germline gives CDR1 SGHRS, CDR2 YFSETQ. CDR3 nucleotides: TGCGCCAGCAGCTTGGGGCAGTTAGAGACCCAGTACTTC. Its protein is CASSLGQLETQYF.

Comments on this clonotype: At one end, the junction sequence differs from germline, possibly due to a read error. The gene calls are TRBV20-1 and TRBJ1-1; D is uncertain. The CDR3 runs to 11 residues. Germline V gene lookup returns CDR1 DFQATT and CDR2 SNEGSKA (reference sequence). The CDR3 sequence is CSVTPSTEASF. CDR3 sequence (DNA): TGCAGTGTCACCCCCAGCACTGAAGCTTCCTTT.

J is TRBJ2-2 and V is TRBV4-2, with a possible D match to TRBD2 (7 bases). The CDR3 is 15 residues long. Looked up from germline, CDR1 is LGHNA and CDR2 is YNFKEQ. With 7 bases removed from V and 7 bases from J, the gap between germline ends came to 19 bases. CDR3 DNA sequence: TGTGCCAGCAAACTAGGGGGGGATGCTGGCGGGGAGCTGTTTTTT. Its translation is CASKLGGDAGGELFF.

The chain combines TRBV10-2 with TRBJ1-5; weak D call: TRBD1 (6 bases). The V end was cut by 0 bases, the J end by 8 bases, with 17 bases between. The germline V gene has CDR1 WSHSY and CDR2 SAAADI. The CDR3 covers 16 residues. In DNA form, the CDR3 reads TGCGCCAGCAGTGAGTCGGGATTGAGGGGGAAAAAGCCCCAGCATTTT. Its protein is CASSESGLRGKKPQHF.